The entry below describes one TCR beta chain. This clonotype was found a few times. This receptor's antigen is unknown. Base qualities were left out, and no much larger clone turns up one base away. Via the germline V gene, CDR1 is MNHEY and CDR2 SVGEGT. Its CDR3 holds 12 amino acids, cysteine through phenylalanine. The CDR3 DNA has 36 bases and is translated from base 1. The V end loses 5 bases and the J end loses 8 bases, and a stretch of 12 bases separates them. The sequencer was an Illumina HiSeq 1500. Through fastp at Q25 and MiXCR, TCRdb rebuilt clones from the public reads, retaining in-frame beta chains. Records with the same CDR3 protein are collapsed into one entry carrying the most frequent genes and DNA. The sample yields about 740,000 distinct CDR3 sequences; roughly 35% were counted once. The ten largest make up under 3% of the sample. The sample is drawn from a study of T cell repertoires in cytomegalovirus infection (dated by TCRdb to the late 2010s). General notes on the study: Donor HLA type was relevant to the analysis, because carriage of CMV infection together with the matching HLA type was indicated by public TCR beta signatures.

Overall study results and their limits: In the ex vivo response, HLA-C-restricted CMV-specific TCR beta clonotypes were dominant, and in two of eight donors the single most frequent clonotype came from this HLA-C-restricted group. In both this cohort and an independent cohort of 352 donors, the cumulative frequency of public TCR beta family members distinguished carriers of CMV infection plus the relevant HLA type.

The receptor chain draws on TRBV6-2 or TRBV6-3 and TRBJ1-2; too little of a D gene remains to name it. The TCR originated in a human donor in good health (CMV status not recorded). Some clones in this sample may be carry-over from other donors' samples. Sequencing was performed on PBMCs. The DNA sequence is as follows: TGTGCCAGCAGTCACCCTGAAGGGGGCTACACCTTC. Its product reads: CASSHPEGGYTF.